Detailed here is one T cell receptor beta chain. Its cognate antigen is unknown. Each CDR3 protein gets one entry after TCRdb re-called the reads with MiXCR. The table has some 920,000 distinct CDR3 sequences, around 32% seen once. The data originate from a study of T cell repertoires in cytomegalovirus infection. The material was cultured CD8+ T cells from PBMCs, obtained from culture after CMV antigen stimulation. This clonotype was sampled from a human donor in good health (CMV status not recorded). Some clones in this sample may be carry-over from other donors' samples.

CDR3 amino acids: CASSHGTVGTDTQYF. Here the CDR3 DNA reads TGTGCCAGCAGCCACGGGACAGTCGGCACAGATACGCAGTATTTT. The rearrangement uses TRBV7-4 and TRBJ2-3; 7 positions match TRBD1. The trim removed 5 bases at V and 1 base at J, leaving 6 bases unmatched. There are 15 residues in the CDR3. Germline V CDR1 and CDR2: SGHVT, SQSDAQ.